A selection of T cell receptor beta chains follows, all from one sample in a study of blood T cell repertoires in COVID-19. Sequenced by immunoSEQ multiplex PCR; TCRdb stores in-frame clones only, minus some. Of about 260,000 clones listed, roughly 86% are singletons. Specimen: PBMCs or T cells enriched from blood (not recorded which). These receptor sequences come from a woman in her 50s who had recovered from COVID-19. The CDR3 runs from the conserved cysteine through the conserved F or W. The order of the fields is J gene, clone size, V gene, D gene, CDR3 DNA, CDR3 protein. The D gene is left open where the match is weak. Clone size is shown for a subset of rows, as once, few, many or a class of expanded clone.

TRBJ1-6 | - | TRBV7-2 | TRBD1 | TGTGCCAGCAGCTCACCGGGACAGAATGGTTCACCCCTCCACTTT | CASSSPGQNGSPLHF
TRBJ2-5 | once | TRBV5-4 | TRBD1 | TGTGCCAGCAGCCCAGGGGGACACCTCCAAGAGACCCAGTACTTC | CASSPGGHLQETQYF
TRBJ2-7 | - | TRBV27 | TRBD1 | TGTGCCAGCAGTTTACCTGGGACAGGGAAATACGAGCAGTACTTC | CASSLPGTGKYEQYF
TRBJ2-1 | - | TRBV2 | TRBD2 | TGTGCCAGCAGCAAACTAGCGGGGGCCTACAATGAGCAGTTCTTC | CASSKLAGAYNEQFF
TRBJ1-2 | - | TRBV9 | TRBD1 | TGTGCCAGCAGCGTATTACCGCCGGGACAGGGGACCTATGGCTACACCTTC | CASSVLPPGQGTYGYTF
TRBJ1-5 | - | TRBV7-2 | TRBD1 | TGTGCCAGCAGCCTGTCGTACGGGACAGTGGATCAGCCCCAGCATTTT | CASSLSYGTVDQPQHF
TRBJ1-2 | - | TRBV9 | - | TGTGCCAGCAGCGCATCGGACACCTCTAACTATGGCTACACCTTC | CASSASDTSNYGYTF
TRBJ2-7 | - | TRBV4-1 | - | TGCGCCAGCAGCCAGGCCCGGGACATCTCCTACGAGCAGTACTTC | CASSQARDISYEQYF
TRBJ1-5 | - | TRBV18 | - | TGTGCCAGCTCACCATCCGTTAGCAATCAGCCCCAGCATTTT | CASSPSVSNQPQHF
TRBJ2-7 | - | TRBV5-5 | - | TGTGCCAGCAGCGCGAGCATTTACGAGCAGTACTTC | CASSASIYEQYF
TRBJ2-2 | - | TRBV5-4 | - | TGTGCCAGCAGCGGGAGGGGGATTGGGGCACTGTTCCATTTT | CASSGRGIGALFHF
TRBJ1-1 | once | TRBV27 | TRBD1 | TGTGCCACCAGGACAGGGAACACTGAAGCTTTCTTT | CATRTGNTEAFF
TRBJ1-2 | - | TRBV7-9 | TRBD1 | TGTGCCAGCAGCTCCAATGACAGGGCACATGGCTACACCTTC | CASSSNDRAHGYTF
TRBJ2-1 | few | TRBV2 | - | TGTGCCAGCACCCCGGACTCAAGCTACAATGAGCAGTTCTTC | CASTPDSSYNEQFF
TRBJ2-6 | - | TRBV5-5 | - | TGTGCCAGCAGCGCTCGGCGGAGCTCTGGGGCCAACGTCCTGACTTTC | CASSARRSSGANVLTF
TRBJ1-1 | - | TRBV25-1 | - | TGTGCCAGCGGGACGGGGAGGACCACTGAAGCTTTCTTT | CASGTGRTTEAFF
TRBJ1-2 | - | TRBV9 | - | TGTGCCAGCAGCCCTAGATCCCTGCAGGGAAGTAACTATGGCTACACCTTC | CASSPRSLQGSNYGYTF
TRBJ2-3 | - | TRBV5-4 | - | TGTGCCAGCAGCAAATCTAGCACAGATACGCAGTATTTT | CASSKSSTDTQYF
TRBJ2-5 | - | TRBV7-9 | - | TGTGCCAGCAGCTTACAGAGGGAGACCCAGTACTTC | CASSLQRETQYF
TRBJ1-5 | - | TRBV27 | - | TGTGCCAGCAGTTTAACAGGGTCTAGCAATCAGCCCCAGCATTTT | CASSLTGSSNQPQHF
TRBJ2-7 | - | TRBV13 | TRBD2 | TGTGCCAGCAGGATGGGTCCGGGACTAGCCTACGAGCAGTACTTC | CASRMGPGLAYEQYF
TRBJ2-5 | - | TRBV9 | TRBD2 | TGTGCCAGCAGCCCCCGGACTAGCGGGGGGCACCAAGAGACCCAGTACTTC | CASSPRTSGGHQETQYF
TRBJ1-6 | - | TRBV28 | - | TGTGCCAGCAGTTTAGGCGGCTATAATTCACCCCTCCACTTT | CASSLGGYNSPLHF
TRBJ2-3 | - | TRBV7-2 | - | TGTGCCAGCAGCTTAGAAACTGGTCGGACGCAGTATTTT | CASSLETGRTQYF
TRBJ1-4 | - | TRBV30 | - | TGTGCCTGGAGTACCCTGGGACTTTTTGAAAAACTGTTTTTT | CAWSTLGLFEKLFF